Listed here is a single T cell receptor (beta chain). Its matching antigen is unknown. The source of the sample is a study of blood T cells in healthy people across ages. Per the germline V gene, CDR1 is MNHEY and CDR2 is SVGEGT. The V and J ends lost 6 bases and 15 bases, in that order; junction bases with no gene match: 8. The CDR3 has 14 amino acids. Extraction yielded at least 5 micrograms of total RNA per sample. A second PCR, run for about 6 to 11 cycles, used a sample-barcoded 5' primer plus a J-beta primer mix. TCRdb itself ran the 5' RACE reads through MiXCR, one entry per CDR3 protein. The sample consists of hundreds of thousands of distinct CDR3 sequences, less than 60% of them appearing once. Study-level points and caveats: A roughly linear age-dependent decrease characterized TCR beta diversity per million T cells.

The chain carries TRBV6-2 or TRBV6-3 and TRBJ2-1, with TRBD2 identical over 16 bases. The sample comprised blood. The clonotype was recovered from a man older than 75 in good health. CDR3 region: CASSQGLAGGPRFF. CDR3 DNA: TGTGCCAGCAGCCAGGGACTAGCGGGAGGGCCGAGGTTCTTC.